These 23 T cell receptor beta chains were sequenced from one sample in a study of blood T cell repertoires in COVID-19. Method: immunoSEQ multiplex PCR; TCRdb's copy keeps in-frame clones and lacks some. This sample has about 64,000 clones, with roughly 88% found just once. The sample comprised peripheral blood. The receptors were gathered from a woman in her sixties or seventies with acute or convalescent COVID-19.

This sequence joins TRBV6-4 and TRBJ1-2; D gene unclear. Germline V gene data show CDR1 as MRHNA and CDR2 as SNTAGT. The length of the CDR3 is 16 residues. The V gene lost 2 bases and the J gene lost 3 bases, with 16 bases spanning the gap. CDR3 sequence: CASSDLTRAEDYGYTF. The DNA for the CDR3 is TGTGCCAGCAGTGACCTGACGAGGGCCGAAGACTATGGCTACACCTTC.

J is TRBJ1-4 and V is TRBV5-1; D unclear. The V gene's germline CDR1 is SGHRS and CDR2 YFSETQ. V lost 5 bases, J lost 0 bases, and 11 bases lay in between. The CDR3 contains 15 residues. The CDR3 loop is CASSSSVATNEKLFF. The CDR3 bases are TGCGCCAGCAGTTCTTCTGTTGCAACTAATGAAAAACTGTTTTTT.

The V and J genes are TRBV5-1 and TRBJ2-4, with a tentative D call TRBD2 (6 bases). Trimming took off 0 bases at V and 7 bases at J, with 8 bases between the two ends. Looked up from germline, CDR1 is SGHRS and CDR2 is YFSETQ. The CDR3 consists of 13 residues. CDR3 loop: CASSLGGRNIQYF. CDR3 DNA sequence: TGCGCCAGCAGCTTGGGGGGGAGGAACATTCAGTACTTC.

This clone was seen just once. The V call is TRBV27, the J call TRBJ1-3; possibly TRBD1 for D (5 bases). The CDR3 covers 14 residues. V was trimmed by 6 bases and J by 3 bases, leaving 12 bases between them. Germline CDR1 and CDR2: MNHEY and SMNVEV (reference sequence). CDR3 DNA: TGTGCCAGCAGCTCAGGGATAGGTGGAAACACCATATATTTT. Translated, it gives CASSSGIGGNTIYF.

The gene calls are TRBV12-5 and TRBJ2-3; TRBD1 matches 9 bases. CDR1 is LGHNT, CDR2 FRNRAP, per germline. Germline trimming cut 5 bases from V and 3 bases from J; bases unmatched to any gene: 3. CDR3 length equals 14 residues. CDR3 protein: CASGLGQGTDTQYF. The CDR3 region has the DNA TGTGCTAGTGGTCTGGGACAGGGAACAGATACGCAGTATTTT.

The sample holds a few counts of this clone. This chain links TRBV19 with TRBJ2-1; 8 bases match TRBD2. Germline CDR1 and CDR2: LNHDA and SQIVND (reference sequence). The V gene end was trimmed by 5 bases and the J gene end by 4 bases; junction bases not matched to a gene: 7. This CDR3 comprises 15 residues. The CDR3 nucleotides are TGTGCCAGTAGTTCCGATAGCGGGATGTACAATGAGCAGTTCTTC. Encoded protein: CASSSDSGMYNEQFF.

The CDR3 DNA reads TGTGCCAGCAGCTTGGGGACAGCAGATACGCAGTATTTT. Translation gives CASSLGTADTQYF. The rearrangement uses TRBV5-5 and TRBJ2-3; D is perhaps TRBD1 (6 bases). Germline-derived CDR1 and CDR2 are SGHKS and YYEKEE (reference sequence). There are 13 residues in the CDR3. V lost 0 bases, J lost 4 bases, and 6 bases lay in between.

The chain recombines TRBV19 with TRBJ1-1; 7 positions match TRBD1. The CDR3 covers 14 residues. The J segment lost 3 bases and the V segment lost 6 bases, leaving 7 bases of the junction unmatched. Germline CDR1 reads LNHDA; CDR2 reads SQIVND (reference sequence). CDR3 nucleotides: TGTGCCAGTAGGAAAAGGGGGCGCGACACTGAAGCTTTCTTT. Translating gives CASRKRGRDTEAFF.

This sequence joins TRBV7-2 and TRBJ1-5, with a weak D call TRBD1 (6 bases). Germline V lookup: CDR1 SGHTA, CDR2 FQGNSA. The CDR3 contains 15 residues. V lost 5 bases and J 1 base, leaving 12 bases between the germline ends. CDR3 protein: CASSPRGGSNQPQHF. In nucleotides, the CDR3 is TGTGCCAGCAGCCCCCGCGGGGGCAGCAATCAGCCCCAGCATTTT.

The rearrangement links TRBV7-3 to TRBJ1-2, with D uncertain. Per the germline V gene, CDR1 is SGHTA and CDR2 is FQGTGA. The CDR3 is 15 residues long. Trimming stripped 2 bases from V and 0 bases from J, with 10 bases between. The CDR3 DNA sequence: TGTGCCAGCAGCTTAGGCCCAGCGTCTAACTATGGCTACACCTTC. This gives the protein CASSLGPASNYGYTF. The variable domain in full, with the rest retrieved from reference TRBV7-3 and TRBJ1-2, is GAGVSQTPSNKVTEKGKYVELRCDPISGHTALYWYRQSLGQGPEFLIYFQGTGAADDSGLPNDRFFAVRPEGSVSTLKIQRTERGDSAVYLCASSLGPASNYGYTFGSGTRLTVV.

V is TRBV18 and J is TRBJ1-5; D uncertain. The CDR3 covers 14 residues. Germline V gives CDR1 KGHSH, CDR2 LQKENI. V lost 3 bases to trimming and J lost 6 bases, with 12 bases between them. The CDR3 DNA sequence: TGTGCCAGCTCACCGGCGGATACGGGTCAGCCCCAGCATTTT. It specifies CASSPADTGQPQHF.

The genes are TRBV7-6 and TRBJ1-6; 11 bases align to TRBD1. The CDR3 has 18 residues. Germline CDR1 reads SGHVS; CDR2 reads FNYEAQ. The V gene end was trimmed by 4 bases and the J gene end by 10 bases; junction bases not matched to a gene: 15. CDR3 sequence: CASSSEGQGGTWRSPLHF. DNA for the CDR3: TGTGCCAGCAGCTCCGAGGGACAGGGGGGGACCTGGAGGTCACCCCTCCACTTT.

The chain is built from TRBV7-6 and TRBJ1-2; D perhaps matches TRBD1 (5 bases). CDR1 and CDR2 from the germline V gene are SGHVS and FNYEAQ. V shed 1 base and J shed 6 bases, with 15 bases lying between them. The CDR3 has 15 amino acids. CDR3 bases: TGTGCCAGCAGCTTAGAAGGAGGAGGGGCAAATGGCTACACCTTC. This sequence encodes CASSLEGGGANGYTF.

The chain recombines TRBV14 with TRBJ1-2; no reliable D call. Per germline, CDR1 SGHDN and CDR2 FVKESK. The CDR3 has 13 residues. V lost 1 base to trimming and J lost 8 bases, with 11 bases between them. This chain's CDR3 is CASSQASGTGYTF. The CDR3 region has the DNA TGTGCCAGCAGCCAAGCTTCTGGTACAGGCTACACCTTC.

V and J are TRBV19 and TRBJ1-3; D possibly corresponds to TRBD1 (5 bases). There are 16 residues in the CDR3. The V end was cut by 5 bases, the J end by 4 bases, with 18 bases between. Germline V gene sequence: CDR1 LNHDA, CDR2 SQIVND (reference sequence). The chain's CDR3 is CASSSAGTVAGNTIYF. The DNA of the CDR3 is TGTGCCAGTAGTTCCGCCGGGACTGTGGCAGGAAACACCATATATTTT.

J is TRBJ2-3 and V is TRBV5-1, with D tentatively TRBD2 (7 bases). The CDR3 loop spans 15 amino acids. Trimming pared 1 base from V and 3 bases from J, leaving 12 bases between. Looked up from germline, CDR1 is SGHRS and CDR2 is YFSETQ. CDR3 sequence reads: CASSLNGGPTDTQYF. The CDR3 DNA is TGCGCCAGCAGCTTGAACGGGGGGCCAACAGATACGCAGTATTTT.

This clone showed up just once. The V and J genes are TRBV5-1 and TRBJ1-6; D not resolved. The CDR3 runs to 14 residues. The V and J ends lost 4 bases and 5 bases respectively, with 10 bases between them. The germline CDR1 and CDR2 sequences are SGHRS and YFSETQ. The CDR3 DNA follows: TGCGCCAGCAGCCAGGAAACAGATAATTCACCCCTCCACTTT. This encodes CASSQETDNSPLHF. Supplemented by reference TRBV5-1 and TRBJ1-6, the full variable domain reads KAGVTQTPRYLIKTRGQQVTLSCSPISGHRSVSWYQQTPGQGLQFLFEYFSETQRNKGNFPGRFSGRQFSNSRSEMNVSTLELGDSALYLCASSQETDNSPLHFGNGTRLTVT.

The J gene is TRBJ2-1, the V gene TRBV19; 7 bases match TRBD1. V trimming: 5 bases; J trimming: 9 bases; junction bases outside the gene matches: 7. Germline assignment: CDR1 LNHDA and CDR2 SQIVND (reference sequence). CDR3 length: 13 residues. The CDR3 region is CASSSSGTAEQFF. For the CDR3, the DNA is TGTGCCAGTAGTTCCTCCGGGACAGCTGAGCAGTTCTTC.

The chain is built from TRBV4-1 and TRBJ1-1; D perhaps matches TRBD1 (6 bases). This CDR3 spans 16 amino acids. V was cut by 1 base and J by 1 base, with 13 bases left in between. The germline CDR1 and CDR2 sequences are MGHRA and YSYEKL. CDR3 nucleotide sequence: TGCGCCAGCAGCCAAGGGAGCGCCAGGGGGAACACTGAAGCTTTCTTT. This sequence encodes CASSQGSARGNTEAFF.

The chain is built from TRBV5-1 and TRBJ2-1, with 10 bases lining up with TRBD2. CDR1 SGHRS and CDR2 YFSETQ come from the germline V gene. The CDR3 has 17 amino acids. Trimming at V came to 4 bases and at J to 2 bases, leaving 9 bases not matched to a gene. CDR3 in amino acids: CASSPSGGAEAYNEQFF. Written as DNA, the CDR3 is TGCGCCAGCAGCCCTAGCGGGGGCGCGGAGGCCTACAATGAGCAGTTCTTC.

This chain links TRBV3-1 (or the pseudogene TRBV3-2) with TRBJ1-2; D unresolved. Trimming cost V 0 bases and J 4 bases, with 9 bases left between them. This CDR3 has 14 residues. Per the germline V gene, CDR1 is LGHDT and CDR2 is YNNKEL (reference sequence). CDR3 nucleotide sequence: TGTGCCAGCAGCCAAGATCTACAGAGCTATGGCTACACCTTC. Translation: CASSQDLQSYGYTF.

J is TRBJ1-1 and V is TRBV9; D unclear. The CDR3 runs 15 residues. V dropped 0 bases and J dropped 4 bases, with 13 bases sitting between them. From germline, CDR1 is SGDLS and CDR2 YYNGEE. The CDR3 nucleotides read TGTGCCAGCAGCGTAGAAGGAACGCCGGGCACTGAAGCTTTCTTT. Its protein is CASSVEGTPGTEAFF. Together with reference TRBV9 and TRBJ1-1, the CDR3 gives the full variable domain: DSGVTQTPKHLITATGQRVTLRCSPRSGDLSVYWYQQSLDQGLQFLIQYYNGEERAKGNILERFSAQQFPDLHSELNLSSLELGDSALYFCASSVEGTPGTEAFFGQGTRLTVV.

V is TRBV10-1 and J is TRBJ2-7, with a possible D match to TRBD2 (5 bases). The CDR3 is 14 amino acids. The V and J ends lost 9 bases and 0 bases respectively, with 15 bases between them. CDR1 and CDR2 (germline): WNHNN, SYGVQD (reference sequence). The CDR3 sequence is CARWTDRSSYEQYF. DNA of the CDR3: TGCGCCAGATGGACTGACCGGAGCTCCTACGAGCAGTACTTC.